The 14 T cell receptor beta chains listed next were all sequenced from one sample in a study of CD8 T cells in ankylosing spondylitis. TCRdb re-called the 5' RACE reads through MiXCR, storing one row per CDR3 protein. This table holds fewer than 50,000 distinct CDR3 sequences, approximately 11% found once. Sequences were obtained from blood, either unsorted or a sorted T cell fraction (not recorded which). All receptors derive from a male donor with ankylosing spondylitis or in good health (not recorded which).

This clonotype occurred many times. The V call is TRBV13, the J call TRBJ2-2, with unresolved D. V lost 5 bases to trimming and J lost 1 base, with 8 bases between them. Germline CDR1 PRHDT, CDR2 FYEKMQ (reference sequence). The length of the CDR3 is 14 residues. The CDR3 region has the DNA TGTGCCAGCAGCCTCGCCGTGAACACCGGGGAGCTGTTTTTT. The encoded protein is CASSLAVNTGELFF. Full variable domain (rest looked up from reference TRBV13 and TRBJ2-2): AAGVIQSPRHLIKEKRETATLKCYPIPRHDTVYWYQQGPGQDPQFLISFYEKMQSDKGSIPDRFSAQQFSDYHSELNMSSLELGDSALYFCASSLAVNTGELFFGEGSRLTVL.

This clonotype was seen repeatedly, ten times or more. The chain employs TRBV6-1 and TRBJ1-2; the D gene is possibly TRBD1 (5 bases). The CDR3 is made up of 13 amino acids. The ends were cut back, 7 bases at V and 3 bases at J, with 12 bases in the middle. CDR1 is MNHNS, CDR2 SASEGT, per germline. CDR3: CASTQGPDYGYTF. CDR3 bases: TGTGCCAGCACCCAGGGACCGGACTATGGCTACACCTTC.

This clonotype showed up just a few times. The chain links TRBV20-1 to TRBJ1-1, with 8 bases aligning to TRBD1. The CDR3 consists of 15 residues. Germline V gives CDR1 DFQATT, CDR2 SNEGSKA (reference sequence). V shed 0 bases, J shed 5 bases, and the junction held 8 bases outside the gene matches. As DNA, the CDR3 is TGCAGTGCTAGAGATCGGGGGACAGGTCAAACTGAAGCTTTCTTT. It is translated as CSARDRGTGQTEAFF.

This clonotype was recorded many times. DNA of the CDR3: TGCGCCAGCAGCTTCACAGGGGATGAGCAGTACTTC. Residues: CASSFTGDEQYF. The rearrangement uses TRBV5-1 and TRBJ2-7, with 7 bases matching TRBD1. Germline lookup yields CDR1 SGHRS and CDR2 YFSETQ. This CDR3 contains 12 residues. The junction had 3 bases not matched to a gene; V was cut back by 2 bases and J by 7 bases. The full variable domain, in which reference TRBV5-1 and TRBJ2-7 provide the parts outside the CDR3, is KAGVTQTPRYLIKTRGQQVTLSCSPISGHRSVSWYQQTPGQGLQFLFEYFSETQRNKGNFPGRFSGRQFSNSRSEMNVSTLELGDSALYLCASSFTGDEQYFGPGTRLTVT.

Ten or more counts support this clonotype. The J gene is TRBJ1-4, the V gene TRBV25-1; a possible D gene is TRBD1 (6 bases). This CDR3 is built from 14 residues. Germline loops: CDR1 MGHDK, CDR2 SYGVNS. Trimming removed 3 bases from V and 8 bases from J, with 13 bases in between. The CDR3 spells CASSDAIQGEKLFF. CDR3 coding DNA: TGTGCCAGCAGTGACGCAATCCAGGGGGAAAAACTGTTTTTT.

This clonotype showed up many times. This rearrangement joins TRBV29-1 to TRBJ1-5; D gene ambiguous. CDR1 is SQVTM and CDR2 is ANQGSEA in the germline V gene. The V gene lost 4 bases and the J gene lost 6 bases, with 13 bases spanning the gap. This CDR3 region has 13 residues. CDR3: CSVAELVGQPQHF. CDR3 nucleotides: TGCAGCGTTGCGGAACTGGTTGGTCAGCCCCAGCATTTT.

This clonotype was recorded a few times. The chain carries TRBV12-3 or TRBV12-4 and TRBJ1-1, with TRBD1 matching over 8 bases. Germline trimming cut 11 bases from V and 4 bases from J; bases unmatched to any gene: 24. The CDR3 extends over 18 amino acids. The CDR3 nucleotides are TGTGCCTTCAGTTTATTATCGCCAGGGGGCGAGGTATCCACTGAAGCTTTCTTT. It yields the protein CAFSLLSPGGEVSTEAFF.

This clonotype occurred many times. V gene TRBV18 combines with J gene TRBJ2-7; D is undetermined. From germline, CDR1 is KGHSH and CDR2 LQKENI. This CDR3 is built from 12 residues. V lost 3 bases and J 5 bases, leaving 8 bases between the germline ends. This CDR3 is CASSPSTDEQYF. CDR3 DNA sequence: TGTGCCAGCTCACCCTCCACGGACGAGCAGTACTTC.

Worth noting for this clonotype: Mismatch with germline at one junction end may stem from a read error. This chain joins TRBV7-8 and TRBJ2-1; 8 positions agree with TRBD1. The CDR3 runs 15 residues. The germline CDR1 and CDR2 sequences are SGHVS and FQNEAQ. CDR3 nucleotide sequence: TGTGCCAGCAGCTTATTCAACAGGGGGATCGATGAGCAGCTCTTC. It yields the protein CASSLFNRGIDEQLF.

This clonotype was picked up many times. CDR3 DNA: TGCGCCAGCAGAATTGGGGGGGACCTTGAAGCTTTCTTT. Its protein is CASRIGGDLEAFF. The V and J genes are TRBV5-1 and TRBJ1-1; TRBD1 is a possible D gene (5 bases). The CDR3 has 13 amino acids. Per the germline V gene, CDR1 is SGHRS and CDR2 is YFSETQ. V lost 5 bases and J lost 7, with 15 bases in between.

This clonotype was detected many times. The rearrangement joins TRBV7-2 to TRBJ2-5; D uncertain. Germline loops: CDR1 SGHTA, CDR2 FQGNSA. With 5 bases removed from V and 9 bases from J, the gap between germline ends came to 10 bases. The CDR3 extends over 11 amino acids. The CDR3: CASSLERAQYF. The CDR3 DNA follows: TGTGCCAGCAGCCTAGAACGGGCCCAGTACTTC. Looking up the rest from reference TRBV7-2 and TRBJ2-5 gives the full variable domain: GAGVSQSPSNKVTEKGKDVELRCDPISGHTALYWYRQSLGQGLEFLIYFQGNSAPDKSGLPSDRFSAERTGGSVSTLTIQRTQQEDSAVYLCASSLERAQYFGPGTRLLVL.

The genes are TRBV19 and TRBJ2-7, with 8 bases matching TRBD2. The CDR3 is 15 residues long. J gave up 2 bases and V 3 bases, and 6 bases lay outside the gene matches. Germline assignment: CDR1 LNHDA and CDR2 SQIVND (reference sequence). The DNA of the CDR3 is TGTGCCAGTAGTATTGGTCGGGGACTAGCCTACGAGCAGTACTTC. Its protein product is CASSIGRGLAYEQYF.

This clonotype was counted ten times or more. Written as DNA, the CDR3 is TGTGCCAGCAGTTCAGGGGCAGGGGACTATGGCTACACCTTC. Its protein is CASSSGAGDYGYTF. The V call is TRBV12-3 or TRBV12-4, the J call TRBJ1-2; TRBD1 might be the D (6 bases). V shed 4 bases and J shed 3 bases, with 12 bases lying between them. CDR3 length equals 14 residues.

As for this clonotype: Compared with germline, one end of the junction differs, possibly owing to a read error. The chain carries TRBV10-3 and TRBJ2-3; 7 bases are a match to TRBD2. The CDR3 sequence is 18 residues long. Germline lookup yields CDR1 ENHRY and CDR2 SYGVKD. The CDR3 loop reads CTISSSPTRGVGTDTQYF. CDR3 DNA sequence: TGTACCATCAGTTCCTCACCAACTCGGGGGGTAGGCACAGATACGCAGTATTTT.